This entry lists 31 T cell receptor beta chains sequenced from one sample in a study of Graves' ophthalmopathy and Graves' hyperthyroidism listed by TCRdb under 2018. TCRdb records Illumina HiSeq 2000 as the sequencer. For repertoire sequencing, TCR beta CDR3 regions were amplified from RNA transcripts. HTBI primers and the Qiagen OneStep RT-PCR kit were used in a first-round RT-PCR, which was followed by a second-round multiplex PCR, size selection and purification. TCRdb reworked the public reads: Q25 trimming with fastp, MiXCR clone assembly, productive beta chains retained. Each CDR3 protein appears once, grouped with its most common genes and DNA. The table for this sample lists about 1.2 million distinct CDR3 sequences; about two fifths of them were counted only once. 11% of the sample is in the top ten clones. The sample was peripheral blood or thyroid tissue (not recorded which). The receptors come from an adult man with Graves' hyperthyroidism.

The CDR3 nucleotides are TGTGCCAGTTTTCTGGGGGGCACCGGGGAGCTGTTTTTT. Protein product: CASFLGGTGELFF. The chain couples TRBV19 to TRBJ2-2; D is perhaps TRBD2 (6 bases). Germline V gene data show CDR1 as LNHDA and CDR2 as SQIVND (reference sequence). V gave up 8 bases and J gave up 4 bases, with 11 bases separating them. The CDR3 totals 13 residues.

The CDR3: CASRGQGVFTGGYQETQYF. The CDR3 DNA is TGTGCCAGCAGAGGACAGGGAGTGTTCACCGGGGGGTACCAAGAGACCCAGTACTTC. The V and J genes are TRBV7-2 and TRBJ2-5, with D possibly being TRBD1 (8 bases). This CDR3 is built from 19 residues. The germline V gene encodes CDR1 SGHTA and CDR2 FQGNSA. V was clipped by 6 bases and J by 0 bases, with 26 bases between them.

The chain recombines TRBV2 with TRBJ1-6; possibly TRBD1 for D (6 bases). The CDR3 sequence is 13 residues long. Trimming left V 5 bases short and J 10 bases short, with 12 bases between. The germline V gene has CDR1 SNHLY and CDR2 FYNNEI. The CDR3 is CASSFGDTSPLHF. The CDR3 DNA follows: TGTGCCAGCAGTTTTGGGGACACCTCACCCCTCCACTTT.

This clonotype showed up many times. The chain employs TRBV19 and TRBJ2-7, with TRBD2 matching over 8 bases. Germline lookup yields CDR1 LNHDA and CDR2 SQIVND (reference sequence). V was pared by 4 bases and J by 5 bases, with 7 bases of the junction left unmatched. The CDR3 runs to 14 residues. CDR3 in DNA: TGTGCCAGTAGTACAAAGCGGGAGCTAGACGAGCAGTACTTC. Translating it yields CASSTKRELDEQYF.

A single count supports this clonotype. V gene TRBV7-9 combines with J gene TRBJ1-5; 8 bases are a match to TRBD1. The germline CDR1 and CDR2 sequences are SEHNR and FQNEAQ (reference sequence). The CDR3 has 17 amino acids. The V gene end was trimmed by 7 bases and the J gene end by 3 bases; junction bases not matched to a gene: 14. CDR3 sequence reads: CASTGTGGTNNNQPQHF. The CDR3 DNA is TGTGCCAGCACTGGGACAGGAGGCACCAATAACAATCAGCCCCAGCATTTT.

The chain combines TRBV7-2 with TRBJ2-7; D unresolved. Trimming removed 11 bases from V and 6 bases from J, with 26 bases in between. The germline CDR1 and CDR2 sequences are SGHTA and FQGNSA. The length of the CDR3 is 15 residues. In DNA form, the CDR3 reads TGTGCCCGCGACCCATACGAGGCGCATGACGGCGAGCAGTACTTC. Its protein is CARDPYEAHDGEQYF.

The chain employs TRBV7-2 and TRBJ2-6, with 12 bases identical to TRBD2. The ends lost 6 bases at V and 4 bases at J; junction bases unmatched: 7. The CDR3 sequence is 17 residues long. Germline lookup yields CDR1 SGHTA and CDR2 FQGNSA. CDR3 sequence reads: CASSNDGLAGGANVLTF. The CDR3 region has the DNA TGTGCCAGCAGTAACGACGGACTAGCGGGGGGGGCCAACGTCCTGACTTTC.

This clonotype was detected many times. The chain combines TRBV19 with TRBJ2-7; D possibly corresponds to TRBD1 (5 bases). Trimming shortened V by 3 bases and J by 2 bases, and 8 bases separated the two germline ends. Germline values: CDR1 LNHDA, CDR2 SQIVND (reference sequence). CDR3 size: 13 residues. CDR3 residues: CASSISRAYEQYF. CDR3 coding DNA: TGTGCCAGTAGTATCAGCAGGGCCTACGAGCAGTACTTC.

The sample holds one count of this clonotype. The V call is TRBV19, the J call TRBJ1-1; D not resolved. The CDR3 is 11 amino acids. Between the trimmed V and J ends, which lost 9 bases and 0 bases, there was a span of 5 bases. CDR1 is LNHDA, CDR2 SQIVND, per germline (reference sequence). CDR3 in DNA: TGTGCCAGCCCACTGAACACTGAAGCTTTCTTT. Encoded protein: CASPLNTEAFF.

Turning to this clonotype: At one boundary the junction diverges from the germline segment, which might be a read error. The V call is TRBV10-2, the J call TRBJ1-2, with D perhaps TRBD1 (5 bases). This CDR3 is built from 13 residues. CDR1 and CDR2 from the germline V gene are WSHSY and SAAADI. The DNA of the CDR3 is TGTGCCAGCAGCCACTCGGGGGGAAATGGCTACACCTTC. Amino acid sequence: CASSHSGGNGYTF.

This clonotype appeared a single time. The gene calls are TRBV7-8 and TRBJ1-5; D possibly corresponds to TRBD1 (6 bases). Trimming pared 5 bases from V and 6 bases from J, leaving 17 bases between. Germline V CDR1 and CDR2: SGHVS, FQNEAQ. The CDR3 runs 15 residues. CDR3 in DNA: TGTGCCAGCAGCCAAGCTTGGGGGGCTGGTCAGCCCCAGCATTTT. Protein sequence: CASSQAWGAGQPQHF.

This clonotype was found many times. The rearrangement uses TRBV5-6 and TRBJ1-1; unclear D gene. The V and J ends lost 4 bases and 4 bases respectively, with 11 bases between them. This CDR3 is built from 13 residues. Germline CDR1 and CDR2: SGHDT and YYEEEE. CDR3 sequence reads: CASSIGVTTEAFF. The CDR3, as DNA: TGTGCCAGCAGCATTGGGGTGACCACTGAAGCTTTCTTT.

This clonotype was seen a handful of times. The rearrangement joins TRBV20-1 to TRBJ2-5; no definite D call. This CDR3 comprises 11 residues. Trimming pared 1 base from V and 8 bases from J, leaving 8 bases between. CDR1 and CDR2 (germline): DFQATT, SNEGSKA (reference sequence). CDR3 sequence reads: CSARGHHTQYF. The CDR3 coding sequence is TGCAGTGCTAGAGGGCACCACACCCAGTACTTC.

This clonotype was seen only a few times. The rearrangement uses TRBV6-2 or TRBV6-3 and TRBJ2-7; 9 bases line up with TRBD1. V trimming: 6 bases; J trimming: 0 bases; junction bases outside the gene matches: 9. This CDR3 has 16 residues. Germline V gene lookup returns CDR1 MNHEY and CDR2 SVGEGT. The CDR3 reads CASSKNTGGSSYEQYF. The CDR3 nucleotides read TGTGCCAGCAGCAAAAATACAGGGGGCAGCTCCTACGAGCAGTACTTC.

This chain uses TRBV3-1 with TRBJ2-2; D possibly corresponds to TRBD2 (7 bases). The CDR3 contains 15 residues. V lost 4 bases and J 7 bases, leaving 16 bases between the germline ends. Germline V gene lookup returns CDR1 LGHDT and CDR2 YNNKEL (reference sequence). Written as DNA, the CDR3 is TGTGCCAGCAGCCCCACTGGGGGGGCACGCGGGGAGCTGTTTTTT. Amino acid sequence: CASSPTGGARGELFF. Drawing the rest from reference TRBV3-1 and TRBJ2-2, the complete variable domain is DTAVSQTPKYLVTQMGNDKSIKCEQNLGHDTMYWYKQDSKKFLKIMFSYNNKELIINETVPNRFSPKSPDKAHLNLHINSLELGDSAVYFCASSPTGGARGELFFGEGSRLTVL.

This clonotype occurred once. Compared with germline, one end of the junction differs, possibly owing to a read error. Here the CDR3 DNA reads TGTGCCATCAGTGAGGTGGACAGACAAGCCCAAGAGACCCAGTACTTC. Translation gives CAISEVDRQAQETQYF. The rearrangement uses TRBV2 and TRBJ2-5; D possibly corresponds to TRBD1 (6 bases). The CDR3 contains 16 residues. Germline CDR1 and CDR2: SNHLY and FYNNEI.

This chain uses TRBV4-3 with TRBJ1-2; a weak D match, TRBD1 (5 bases). Germline CDR1 LGHNA, CDR2 YSLEER. With 4 bases removed from V and 6 bases from J, the gap between germline ends came to 18 bases. This CDR3 has 15 amino acids. The CDR3 DNA sequence: TGCGCCAGCAGCCTGGACCCCGGGACGCTCAATGGCTACACCTTC. Translated: CASSLDPGTLNGYTF.

The rearrangement joins TRBV19 to TRBJ1-2, with TRBD1 matching over 7 bases. V trimming: 6 bases; J trimming: 3 bases; junction bases outside the gene matches: 10. This CDR3 comprises 15 residues. Germline CDR1 is LNHDA and CDR2 is SQIVND (reference sequence). CDR3 DNA sequence: TGTGCCAGTAGCATGACAGGGAAGGAGGACTATGGCTACACCTTC. Residues: CASSMTGKEDYGYTF.

Worth noting for this clonotype: A much bigger clone sits one base away, suggesting this may be a read error. The V and J genes are TRBV24-1 and TRBJ2-5; D ambiguous. The CDR3 contains 16 residues. Germline V gives CDR1 KGHDR, CDR2 SFDVKD. DNA of the CDR3: TGTGTCACCAGTGATTTGCGATTTGGCGGCCAAGAGACCCAGTACTTC. This codes for CVTSDLRFGGQETQYF.

This clonotype was detected many times. The rearrangement links TRBV5-1 to TRBJ1-2; D gene ambiguous. The ends were cut back, 4 bases at V and 4 bases at J, with 11 bases in the middle. The CDR3 sequence is 13 residues long. The germline CDR1 and CDR2 sequences are SGHRS and YFSETQ. The CDR3 bases are TGCGCCAGCAGCCCGGGCTACTCCTATGGCTACACCTTC. Its translation is CASSPGYSYGYTF.

Turning to this clonotype: A much larger clone is a single base away; this may be a read error. The CDR3 nucleotides read TGTACCAGCAGTCGGACGAAGCAAGAGACCCAGTACTTC. Translating gives CTSSRTKQETQYF. The gene calls are TRBV6-6 and TRBJ2-5; D is unresolved. The CDR3 is made up of 13 amino acids. CDR1 is MNHNY and CDR2 is SVGAGI in the germline V gene (reference sequence).

This clonotype showed up many times. The chain combines TRBV10-3 with TRBJ2-7; TRBD1 matches 7 bases. There are 11 residues in the CDR3. Germline V gives CDR1 ENHRY, CDR2 SYGVKD. With V trimmed by 4 bases and J by 9 bases, 3 bases remained unmatched. The CDR3 region is CAISGQGGQYF. DNA of the CDR3: TGTGCCATCAGTGGACAGGGCGGGCAGTACTTC.

Notes on this clonotype: A much larger clone sits a single nucleotide away, making a read error possible. J is TRBJ2-7 and V is TRBV7-9, with unresolved D. This CDR3 is 16 amino acids long. Deletions cut 4 bases from V and 2 bases from J, with 18 bases between. Germline CDR1 SEHNR, CDR2 FQNEAQ (reference sequence). The CDR3 reads CASSSRTAQDTYEQYF. In nucleotides, the CDR3 is TGTGCCAGCAGCTCACGGACCGCCCAGGATACCTACGAGCAGTACTTC.

This clonotype appeared a few times. V gene TRBV7-2 combines with J gene TRBJ2-7, with a possible D match to TRBD1 (6 bases). Per germline, CDR1 SGHTA and CDR2 FQGNSA. The CDR3 contains 15 residues. Trimming removed 2 bases at V and 2 bases at J, with 13 bases between. The CDR3 loop is CASSLLDSETYEQYF. The CDR3 nucleotides are TGTGCCAGCAGCTTATTGGACAGCGAGACCTACGAGCAGTACTTC.

This clonotype was counted many times. The rearrangement uses TRBV7-6 and TRBJ1-2; 8 bases fit TRBD1. V trimming: 3 bases; J trimming: 0 bases; junction bases outside the gene matches: 9. Germline CDR1 reads SGHVS; CDR2 reads FNYEAQ. The CDR3 runs 17 residues. Here the CDR3 reads CASSLEPRTGSNYGYTF. In nucleotides, the CDR3 is TGTGCCAGCAGCTTGGAACCAAGGACAGGGTCTAACTATGGCTACACCTTC.

The rearrangement joins TRBV12-3 or TRBV12-4 to TRBJ2-7, with no clear D. The CDR3 extends over 14 amino acids. Trimming removed 3 bases at V and 2 bases at J, with 11 bases between. The CDR3 here is CASSFREDAYEQYF. In DNA form, the CDR3 reads TGTGCCAGCAGTTTCCGAGAGGACGCCTACGAGCAGTACTTC.

V is TRBV19 and J is TRBJ2-7; D possibly uses TRBD1 or TRBD2 (5 bases each). Per germline, CDR1 LNHDA and CDR2 SQIVND (reference sequence). The CDR3 is made up of 12 amino acids. Deletions cut 11 bases from V and 5 bases from J, with 16 bases between. The CDR3 reads CAADQGDHEQYF. The DNA of the CDR3 is TGTGCCGCCGACCAAGGGGACCACGAGCAGTACTTC.

The rearrangement uses TRBV11-2 and TRBJ2-7; the match to TRBD1 covers 8 bases. CDR1 and CDR2 from the germline V gene are SGHAT and FQNNGV. Trimming took 5 bases from V and 2 from J; bases not matched to a gene: 8. CDR3 length equals 15 residues. The CDR3: CASSPRDRFAYEQYF. CDR3 in DNA: TGTGCCAGCAGCCCCCGGGACAGGTTCGCCTACGAGCAGTACTTC. The full variable domain, with the rest looked up from reference TRBV11-2 and TRBJ2-7, is EAGVAQSPRYKIIEKRQSVAFWCNPISGHATLYWYQQILGQGPKLLIQFQNNGVVDDSQLPKDRFSAERLKGVDSTLKIQPAKLEDSAVYLCASSPRDRFAYEQYFGPGTRLTVT.

The count of this clonotype is one. The gene calls are TRBV30 and TRBJ2-7; maybe TRBD2 (6 bases). Germline CDR1 GTSNPN, CDR2 SVGIG (reference sequence). V was shortened by 1 base and J by 2 bases, with 12 bases between the two germline ends. The CDR3 is 14 residues long. CDR3 DNA sequence: TGTGCCTGGAGTGATGGGACTGGGACCTACGAGCAGTACTTC. Its protein is CAWSDGTGTYEQYF.

J is TRBJ2-7 and V is TRBV12-3 or TRBV12-4; 14 bases align to TRBD2. The V segment lost 6 bases and the J segment 3 bases; nucleotides outside the gene matches: 4. The CDR3 has 15 residues. CDR3 region: CASRLGTSGGYEQYF. The CDR3 nucleotides are TGTGCCAGCAGGCTTGGGACTAGCGGGGGCTACGAGCAGTACTTC.

The V and J genes are TRBV20-1 and TRBJ1-1, with TRBD1 as a possible D gene (6 bases). In germline, CDR1 is DFQATT, CDR2 SNEGSKA (reference sequence). This CDR3 has 13 amino acids. V was shortened by 3 bases and J by 1 base, with 9 bases between the two germline ends. This CDR3 is CSARLGQNTEAFF. In nucleotides, the CDR3 is TGCAGTGCTAGGCTGGGACAGAACACTGAAGCTTTCTTT.